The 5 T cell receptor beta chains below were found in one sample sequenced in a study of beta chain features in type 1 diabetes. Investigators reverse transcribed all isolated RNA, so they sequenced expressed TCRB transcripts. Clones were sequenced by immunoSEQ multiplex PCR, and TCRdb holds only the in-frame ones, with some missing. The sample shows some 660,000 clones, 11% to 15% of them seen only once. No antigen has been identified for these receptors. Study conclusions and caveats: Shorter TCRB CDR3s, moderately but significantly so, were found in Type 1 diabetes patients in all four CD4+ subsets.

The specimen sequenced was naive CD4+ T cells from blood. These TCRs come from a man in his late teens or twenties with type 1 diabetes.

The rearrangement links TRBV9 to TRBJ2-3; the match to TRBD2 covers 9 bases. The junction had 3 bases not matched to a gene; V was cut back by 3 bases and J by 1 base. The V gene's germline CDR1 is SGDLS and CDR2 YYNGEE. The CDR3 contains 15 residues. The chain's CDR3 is CASSASGDGTDTQYF. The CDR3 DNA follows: TGTGCCAGCAGCGCTAGCGGGGATGGCACAGATACGCAGTATTTT.

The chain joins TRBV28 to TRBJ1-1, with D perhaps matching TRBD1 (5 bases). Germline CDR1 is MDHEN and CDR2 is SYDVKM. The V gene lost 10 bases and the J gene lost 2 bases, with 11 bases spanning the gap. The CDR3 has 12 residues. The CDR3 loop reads CATAQGNTEAFF. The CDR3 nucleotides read TGTGCCACCGCCCAGGGAAACACTGAAGCTTTCTTT.

CDR3 bases: TGTGCCAGCAGCTCACAGGGATTTTATTCCTACAATGAGCAGTTCTTC. Translation: CASSSQGFYSYNEQFF. V usage is TRBV9 and J usage is TRBJ2-1, with TRBD1 as a possible D gene (6 bases). Trimming shortened V by 4 bases and J by 1 base, and 15 bases separated the two germline ends. Germline CDR1 SGDLS, CDR2 YYNGEE. The length of the CDR3 is 16 residues.

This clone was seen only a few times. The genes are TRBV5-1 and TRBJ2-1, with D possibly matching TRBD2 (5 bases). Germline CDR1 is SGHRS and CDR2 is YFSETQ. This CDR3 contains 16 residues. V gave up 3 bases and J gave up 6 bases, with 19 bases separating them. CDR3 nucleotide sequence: TGCGCCAGCAGCTCGCTACCTAGCAAAGTCGGCAATGAGCAGTTCTTC. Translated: CASSSLPSKVGNEQFF.

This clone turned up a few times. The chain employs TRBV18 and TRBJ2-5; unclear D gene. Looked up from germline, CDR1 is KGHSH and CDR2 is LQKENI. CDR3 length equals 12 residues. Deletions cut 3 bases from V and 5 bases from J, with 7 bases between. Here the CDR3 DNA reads TGTGCCAGCTCACCGAATCTGGAGACCCAGTACTTC. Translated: CASSPNLETQYF.